This is a list of T cell receptor beta chains from one sample in a study of patients and donors after allogeneic stem cell transplantation. TCRdb analysed the RT-PCR reads with MiXCR anew, one entry per CDR3 protein. The table lists about 960,000 distinct CDR3 sequences, around 17% of them singletons, with around 5.5% in the top ten. Sequencing was performed on blood, either unsorted or a sorted T cell fraction (not recorded which). These receptors were taken from a human donor who was either an allogeneic HSCT recipient or a stem cell or donor lymphocyte infusion donor (not recorded which). It is not recorded whose cells these are; they may come from a transplant donor. Each CDR3 is given with its conserved first and last residue. The D gene is left open where the match is weak. Not every row has a clone size; where given, it reads once, few, many or a size class.

D gene: .
V gene: TRBV7-2
clone size: few
J gene: TRBJ2-3
CDR3 DNA: TGTGCCAGCTTGGGGCGGGTCACAGATACGCAGTATTTT
CDR3 protein: CASLGRVTDTQYF

D gene: TRBD2
V gene: TRBV11-3
clone size: few
J gene: TRBJ2-5
CDR3 DNA: TGTGCCAGCAGCCGCACTAGCGGGAACCCCCAAGAGACCCAGTACTTC
CDR3 protein: CASSRTSGNPQETQYF

D gene: TRBD2
V gene: TRBV20-1
clone size: .
J gene: TRBJ2-1
CDR3 DNA: TGCAGTGCGCCGACTAGCGGGGGGGCTGGGGAGCAGTTCTTC
CDR3 protein: CSAPTSGGAGEQFF

D gene: .
V gene: TRBV4-2
clone size: .
J gene: TRBJ2-1
CDR3 DNA: TGTGCCAGCAGCCCAAGCTTGTCTGGCGAAAGACTCGAGAATGAGCAGTTCTTC
CDR3 protein: CASSPSLSGERLENEQFF

D gene: .
V gene: TRBV2
clone size: .
J gene: TRBJ1-3
CDR3 DNA: TGTGCCAGCATGAGAGACTCTGGAAACACCATATATTTT
CDR3 protein: CASMRDSGNTIYF

D gene: TRBD2
V gene: TRBV3-1
clone size: many
J gene: TRBJ2-1
CDR3 DNA: TGTGCCAGCAGCCAAACTAGCGGCTACAATGAGCAGTTCTTC
CDR3 protein: CASSQTSGYNEQFF

D gene: TRBD2
V gene: TRBV20-1
clone size: once
J gene: TRBJ2-7
CDR3 DNA: TGCAGTGCGGTTCCAGCGGGAGGTTACGAGCAGTACTTC
CDR3 protein: CSAVPAGGYEQYF

D gene: TRBD2
V gene: TRBV27
clone size: .
J gene: TRBJ2-1
CDR3 DNA: TGTGCCAGCAGTTGGAGCGGGGGGGTGCACAATGAGCAGTTCTTC
CDR3 protein: CASSWSGGVHNEQFF

D gene: TRBD2
V gene: TRBV30
clone size: few
J gene: TRBJ2-1
CDR3 DNA: TGTGCCTGGAGTGTAGCTAGCGGGCACAATGAGCAGTTCTTC
CDR3 protein: CAWSVASGHNEQFF

D gene: TRBD1
V gene: TRBV27
clone size: few
J gene: TRBJ2-3
CDR3 DNA: TGTGCCAGCACCCGGGGACAGGGGGCAAGGGTCGCATCAGATACGCAGTATTTT
CDR3 protein: CASTRGQGARVASDTQYF

D gene: .
V gene: TRBV9
clone size: few
J gene: TRBJ1-1
CDR3 DNA: TGTGCCAGCAGCGTCATTTCCCCTGCCACTGAAGCTTTCTTT
CDR3 protein: CASSVISPATEAFF

D gene: .
V gene: TRBV18
clone size: .
J gene: TRBJ2-1
CDR3 DNA: TGTGCCAGCTCGCCTTCGCAAGGGATCCACAATGAGCAGTTCTTC
CDR3 protein: CASSPSQGIHNEQFF

D gene: TRBD1
V gene: TRBV4-2
clone size: .
J gene: TRBJ2-3
CDR3 DNA: TGTGCCAGCAGCCAAGTTACCGGAGAGGGGGCGGCAGATACGCAGTATTTT
CDR3 protein: CASSQVTGEGAADTQYF

D gene: .
V gene: TRBV7-2
clone size: .
J gene: TRBJ2-5
CDR3 DNA: TGTGCCAGCAGCTTATGGCCAGGGGAAGAGACCCAGTACTTC
CDR3 protein: CASSLWPGEETQYF

D gene: TRBD2
V gene: TRBV7-8
clone size: few
J gene: TRBJ2-2
CDR3 DNA: TGTGCCAGCAGCTTACGGCCGACTAGCGGGAAGAACACCGGGGAGCTGTTTTTT
CDR3 protein: CASSLRPTSGKNTGELFF

D gene: TRBD2
V gene: TRBV29-1
clone size: .
J gene: TRBJ2-7
CDR3 DNA: TGCAGCGTTGACCCAGCGGGGGCGGGAGAGCAGTACTTC
CDR3 protein: CSVDPAGAGEQYF

D gene: .
V gene: TRBV9
clone size: few
J gene: TRBJ1-2
CDR3 DNA: TGTGCCAGCAGCCCCCGACAGGTTTCCCCGTGGGGCTACACCTTC
CDR3 protein: CASSPRQVSPWGYTF

D gene: .
V gene: TRBV20-1
clone size: few
J gene: TRBJ1-4
CDR3 DNA: TGCAGTGCTAGAGATGAAAGGGGCGATAATGAAAAACTGTTTTTT
CDR3 protein: CSARDERGDNEKLFF

D gene: .
V gene: TRBV28
clone size: few
J gene: TRBJ2-5
CDR3 DNA: TGTGCCAGCAGCTTTGTGGAGGCGGGGGCCATCCAAGAGACCCAGTACTTC
CDR3 protein: CASSFVEAGAIQETQYF

D gene: .
V gene: TRBV29-1
clone size: few
J gene: TRBJ1-4
CDR3 DNA: TGCAGCGTTGAAGATCGAAGGGGCGAAAAACTGTTTTTT
CDR3 protein: CSVEDRRGEKLFF

D gene: .
V gene: TRBV4-2
clone size: few
J gene: TRBJ2-5
CDR3 DNA: TGTGCCAGCAGCCACGGTAGGGTCCAAGAGACCCAGTACTTC
CDR3 protein: CASSHGRVQETQYF

D gene: .
V gene: TRBV29-1
clone size: .
J gene: TRBJ2-7
CDR3 DNA: TGCATCCCTGGATGGGAGCAGTACTTC
CDR3 protein: CIPGWEQYF

D gene: .
V gene: TRBV18
clone size: .
J gene: TRBJ2-3
CDR3 DNA: TGTGCCAGCTCACCTAGACAGGGAGGGGGCACAGATACGCAGTATTTT
CDR3 protein: CASSPRQGGGTDTQYF

D gene: .
V gene: TRBV15
clone size: few
J gene: TRBJ2-7
CDR3 DNA: TGTGCCACCAGCAGACAGCCCGGCGGAACCTACGAGCAGTACTTC
CDR3 protein: CATSRQPGGTYEQYF

D gene: TRBD2
V gene: TRBV20-1
clone size: .
J gene: TRBJ2-5
CDR3 DNA: TGCAGTGCTTGGACTAGCGGGAGGGAGACCCAGTACTTC
CDR3 protein: CSAWTSGRETQYF

D gene: .
V gene: TRBV20-1
clone size: few
J gene: TRBJ2-1
CDR3 DNA: TGCAGTGCTAGAAGCGGTATCTACAATGAGCAGTTCTTC
CDR3 protein: CSARSGIYNEQFF

D gene: .
V gene: TRBV12-3/TRBV12-4
clone size: .
J gene: TRBJ1-1
CDR3 DNA: TGTGCCAGCTTCGCTCAAAGGAACACTGAAGCTTTCTTT
CDR3 protein: CASFAQRNTEAFF

D gene: .
V gene: TRBV9
clone size: .
J gene: TRBJ1-1
CDR3 DNA: TGTGCCAGCAGCGTAGCTTGGGACAAGAACACTGAAGCTTTCTTT
CDR3 protein: CASSVAWDKNTEAFF

D gene: .
V gene: TRBV6-1
clone size: .
J gene: TRBJ2-5
CDR3 DNA: TGTGCCAGCAGTGGGGGTAGAAGCGGCGAGACCCAGTACTTC
CDR3 protein: CASSGGRSGETQYF

D gene: .
V gene: TRBV21-1
clone size: .
J gene: TRBJ2-3
CDR3 DNA: TGTGCCAGCAGCATATTCTGCCTCAACAGGGGACCCACAGATACGCAGTATTTT
CDR3 protein: CASSIFCLNRGPTDTQYF

D gene: .
V gene: TRBV5-1
clone size: .
J gene: TRBJ2-2
CDR3 DNA: TGCGCCAGCGGGCCAGGGTCCGGGGAGCTGTTTTTT
CDR3 protein: CASGPGSGELFF

D gene: .
V gene: TRBV20-1
clone size: .
J gene: TRBJ2-5
CDR3 DNA: TGCAGTGTCGGGACCCCTCGGGAGACCCAGTACTTC
CDR3 protein: CSVGTPRETQYF

D gene: .
V gene: TRBV10-3
clone size: few
J gene: TRBJ2-3
CDR3 DNA: TGTGCCATCAGTGAGCTCACCTCCCAGCGGACAGATACGCAGTATTTT
CDR3 protein: CAISELTSQRTDTQYF

D gene: .
V gene: TRBV10-3
clone size: once
J gene: TRBJ1-1
CDR3 DNA: TGTGCCATCAGTCCATTGAGGGGGGGCACTGAAGCTTTCTTT
CDR3 protein: CAISPLRGGTEAFF

D gene: .
V gene: TRBV5-4
clone size: few
J gene: TRBJ2-1
CDR3 DNA: TGTGCCAGCAGCTTCACGGGTTTTGAGCAGTTCTTC
CDR3 protein: CASSFTGFEQFF

D gene: TRBD2
V gene: TRBV3-1
clone size: .
J gene: TRBJ2-3
CDR3 DNA: TGTGCCAGCAGCCAGGCACTAGCGGGAGGAGGGGATACGCAGTATTTT
CDR3 protein: CASSQALAGGGDTQYF

D gene: .
V gene: TRBV18
clone size: few
J gene: TRBJ1-5
CDR3 DNA: TGTGCCAGCTCACCACGGGACGGCCAAAATCAGCCCCAGCATTTT
CDR3 protein: CASSPRDGQNQPQHF

D gene: .
V gene: TRBV15
clone size: .
J gene: TRBJ2-7
CDR3 DNA: TGTGCCACCAGGGCCGGGACAATCGACTACGAGCAGTACTTC
CDR3 protein: CATRAGTIDYEQYF

D gene: .
V gene: TRBV7-6
clone size: .
J gene: TRBJ1-2
CDR3 DNA: TGTGCCAGCAGCTCCATGGACTATGGCTACACCTTC
CDR3 protein: CASSSMDYGYTF

D gene: TRBD2
V gene: TRBV4-3
clone size: .
J gene: TRBJ2-1
CDR3 DNA: TGCGCCAGCAGCCATGGGAGATTGCGGGGGAGCTCCTACAATGAGCAGTTCTTC
CDR3 protein: CASSHGRLRGSSYNEQFF

D gene: .
V gene: TRBV5-1
clone size: few
J gene: TRBJ2-7
CDR3 DNA: TGCGCCAGCAGCTTGGACACCCACAGGGACGAGCAGTACTTC
CDR3 protein: CASSLDTHRDEQYF

D gene: TRBD2
V gene: TRBV19
clone size: .
J gene: TRBJ2-1
CDR3 DNA: TGTGCCAGTAGTATGGGCGGGGGCTCCTACAATGAGCAGTTCTTC
CDR3 protein: CASSMGGGSYNEQFF

D gene: .
V gene: TRBV20-1
clone size: .
J gene: TRBJ2-1
CDR3 DNA: TGCAGTGCTAGAAGGCCGGGAGTGGATCGCAATGAGCAGTTCTTC
CDR3 protein: CSARRPGVDRNEQFF

D gene: .
V gene: TRBV12-3/TRBV12-4
clone size: .
J gene: TRBJ1-4
CDR3 DNA: TGTGCCAGCAGACTGCAGGGATCAACTAATGAAAAACTGTTTTTT
CDR3 protein: CASRLQGSTNEKLFF

D gene: TRBD2
V gene: TRBV29-1
clone size: few
J gene: TRBJ2-7
CDR3 DNA: TGCAGCGTCACCTTTAGCGGGATTACCTACGAGCAGTACTTC
CDR3 protein: CSVTFSGITYEQYF

D gene: .
V gene: TRBV12-3/TRBV12-4
clone size: many
J gene: TRBJ2-4
CDR3 DNA: TGTGCCAGCAGTTCCCCGGGGAAGTGGGCCAAAAACATTCAGTACTTC
CDR3 protein: CASSSPGKWAKNIQYF

D gene: .
V gene: TRBV20-1
clone size: few
J gene: TRBJ2-7
CDR3 DNA: TGCAGTGCTAGAGATCTGGTAGCGGACACCTACGAGCAGTACTTC
CDR3 protein: CSARDLVADTYEQYF

D gene: .
V gene: TRBV10-3
clone size: few
J gene: TRBJ2-5
CDR3 DNA: TGTGCCATCAGTGCCCTAAGTGGCCTGCTTCAAGAGACCCAGTACTTC
CDR3 protein: CAISALSGLLQETQYF

D gene: TRBD1
V gene: TRBV5-1
clone size: .
J gene: TRBJ2-2
CDR3 DNA: TGCGCCAGCAGCCTCGCTGGACAGGGCATCACCGGGGAGCTGTTTTTT
CDR3 protein: CASSLAGQGITGELFF

D gene: TRBD1
V gene: TRBV12-3/TRBV12-4
clone size: .
J gene: TRBJ1-6
CDR3 DNA: TGTGCCAGCAGTGGGACAGGAACCTATAATTCACCCCTCCACTTT
CDR3 protein: CASSGTGTYNSPLHF

D gene: TRBD2
V gene: TRBV6-1
clone size: .
J gene: TRBJ2-1
CDR3 DNA: TGTGCCAGCAGAGATAGCGGGAGGGACAATGAGCAGTTCTTC
CDR3 protein: CASRDSGRDNEQFF